This section outlines one T cell receptor beta chain sequence together with its context. Its binding antigen is unknown. Per-base qualities were not stored, and no clone one base away is much larger. TCR beta libraries were generated from genomic DNA with the immunoSEQ kit, following the manufacturer's recommendations. To prepare libraries, a first multiplex PCR with proprietary primers was run, followed by a second PCR that added unique barcodes, and a bead cleanup was done after each round. A kit-provided positive control reaction and a negative control reaction were included in every sample batch. The final libraries were assessed on an Agilent 4200 TapeStation D1000 ScreenTape, pooled by volume, and quantified by qPCR. An Illumina NextSeq500 fitted with a MidOutput 150-cycle cartridge performed the sequencing, running 156 Read1 cycles and 15 Index1 cycles with the kit's custom primers. The pooled library was loaded at 0.95 to 1 pM with about 21% PhiX control spiked in. As for the original processing: Vendor-processed data were analyzed in R, with a clonotype defined as all T cells sharing the same CDR3 nucleotide sequence. For clone abundance analyses, frequencies were normalized to the 10,000 most abundant clones per sample. Before analysis, public T cell clones were removed, and these numbered fewer than six per sample on average. A difference in abundance of at least 32-fold between compartments was used to define tumor-enriched and baseline blood-enriched clonotypes. A beta-binomial differential abundance model was used to identify clonotypes that were expanded or contracted between blood time points. The Baroni-Urbani and Buser coefficient was used to measure tumor-blood repertoire similarity, and groups were compared with two-tailed Wilcoxon tests in R. What TCRdb holds here is the immuneACCESS table cut down to in-frame rearrangements. Part of the clones is not present; checked against another copy, under half of the missing clones reflect an unresolved V gene, and the others are unexplained. V, J and clone size reflect that table, while D and trimming were determined from the DNA. The sample includes 150,000 or so clones, with 88% observed a single time. Of the sample, about 4% is held by the ten largest clones.

The source of the sample is a study of radiation and T cells in renal cell carcinoma (dated by TCRdb to the early 2020s). Broadly, across the study: The samples were obtained from a clinical trial, where primary renal cell carcinomas were treated with 15 Gy stereotactic body radiation therapy and then removed by nephrectomy 4 weeks afterward. TCR beta sequencing covered around 50 samples in total, comprising around 25 tumors and roughly 27 peripheral blood samples. Across all 50 or so samples, 4,016,671 unique CDR3 nucleotide sequences, encoding 2.5 million to 3 million unique CDR3 amino acid sequences, were identified. Paper-wide results and their limitations: Because pretreatment tumor biopsies were not available, the study could not determine whether clonotypes were already present within the tumor at baseline. With a single-armed trial design, the study had no way to address how radiation dose or scheduling affects the TCR repertoire. Dynamics of the blood repertoire were not tracked past 4 weeks after treatment. An increase in top tumor clonotypes in blood was observed from baseline to 2 weeks post-radiation, followed by contraction by 4 weeks, which was taken to suggest transient expansion of tumor-resident clones.

For CDR1 and CDR2, the germline V gene lists SGHDT and YYEEEE. Deletion took 0 bases off V and 10 bases off J, with a span of 13 bases between the germline ends. From its cysteine to its phenylalanine, the CDR3 spans 13 amino acids. The retained sequence is limited to the CDR3, 39 bases, with the frame set at the first base. The meaning of the sample's time point label: baseline pretreatment blood. The treatment or condition label on this specimen signifies: 15 Gy SBRT to primary tumor, nephrectomy 4 weeks later. To follow tumor-enriched clonotypes, serial peripheral blood was collected from radiation-treated patients at baseline and at 2 weeks and 4 weeks after SBRT. Renal cell carcinoma with clear cell pathology was present in all patients. The QIAamp DNA Blood Mini Kit (Qiagen) was used to prepare genomic DNA for TCR sequencing. The analyses included just those samples that passed every quality control check.

The TCR originated in a woman between 65 and 79 years old with renal cell carcinoma. Sequenced material: blood, taken from a patient whose treatment included radiotherapy and nephrectomy. This sequence uses TRBV5-6 and TRBJ1-1; a confident D gene designation cannot be given. The CDR3 has the sequence CASSLGLRVGAFF. The DNA sequence is TGTGCCAGCAGCTTGGGGCTCCGAGTGGGAGCTTTCTTT.